This T cell receptor (beta chain) was sequenced for a study of blood T cell repertoires in COVID-19. Study summary: Acute and convalescent COVID-19 samples came from the United States, Italy and Spain. Sources were T cells, B-cell-depleted T cells, or PBMCs; the material itself was cDNA or gDNA.

The protocol was immunoSEQ multiplex PCR, while the TCRdb copy is restricted to in-frame clones and leaves out a portion. The sample carries 330,000 or so clones, almost 90% recorded once. Clinical histories supplied by participants themselves formed the basis of cohort assignment. Exposed participants encountered a COVID-19 case during the 2 weeks preceding study entry. Germline CDR1 is SQVTM and CDR2 is ANQGSEA. The ends were cut back, 5 bases at V and 4 bases at J, with 15 bases in the middle. The CDR3 spans 13 residues. Sequencing used PBMCs or T cells enriched from blood (not recorded which). The V gene is TRBV29-1, the J gene TRBJ2-7; possibly TRBD2 for D (6 bases). This sequence originates from a woman aged 25 to 39 who had been exposed to COVID-19. CDR3 sequence (DNA): TGCAGCGTTAGGACTATGCTGGGGTACGAGCAGTACTTC. Translating gives CSVRTMLGYEQYF.